A selection of T cell receptor beta chains follows, all from one sample in a study of Ad26.COV2.S vaccination and SARS-CoV-2 variants. TCRdb's table, derived via immunoSEQ multiplex PCR, lists solely in-frame clones and lacks some. The sample lists over 250,000 clones; more than 70% were seen once. The input for sequencing was peripheral blood, taken in a trial of Ad26.COV2.S vaccine versus placebo. These TCRs come from a person between 18 and 65 years old who received the Ad26.COV2.S COVID-19 vaccine or a placebo. CDR3s include the opening cysteine and the closing phenylalanine or tryptophan. D genes are given only for firm matches. Clone sizes are given selectively: once, few, many, or a class where the clone is expanded.

D gene,clone size,V gene,J gene,CDR3 protein,CDR3 DNA
-,few,TRBV3-1/TRBV3-2,TRBJ1-1,CASSQGRSGNTEAFF,TGTGCCAGCAGCCAAGGACGTTCAGGGAACACTGAAGCTTTCTTT
-,-,TRBV11-2,TRBJ1-3,CASSLDRPGAGFARNTIYF,TGTGCCAGCAGCTTAGACAGGCCCGGGGCAGGGTTTGCCCGAAACACCATATATTTT
TRBD1,-,TRBV6-5,TRBJ2-2,CASSYSYRGTGELFF,TGTGCCAGCAGTTATTCCTACAGGGGCACCGGGGAGCTGTTTTTT
-,few,TRBV2,TRBJ2-7,CASSLYEQYF,TGTGCCAGCAGTTTATACGAGCAGTACTTC
-,-,TRBV6-5,TRBJ2-1,CASSYGGTLNEQFF,TGTGCCAGCAGTTACGGTGGGACTCTCAATGAGCAGTTCTTC
TRBD1,-,TRBV9,TRBJ2-6,CASSPRTGISGANVLTF,TGTGCCAGCAGCCCCCGGACAGGGATCTCTGGGGCCAACGTCCTGACTTTC
-,-,TRBV19,TRBJ2-2,CASSSIIPGRAHAGELFF,TGTGCCAGTAGTAGTATAATCCCCGGCAGGGCCCATGCCGGGGAGCTGTTTTTT
-,-,TRBV5-1,TRBJ1-3,CASSPADSSGNTIYF,TGCGCCAGCAGTCCCGCGGACAGCTCTGGAAACACCATATATTTT
-,-,TRBV5-1,TRBJ2-7,CASRYGEAYEQYF,TGCGCCAGCAGGTATGGAGAGGCCTACGAGCAGTACTTC
TRBD2,-,TRBV9,TRBJ2-5,CASSVSPGGAGKETQYF,TGTGCCAGCAGCGTCTCCCCGGGGGGGGCGGGAAAAGAGACCCAGTACTTC
-,-,TRBV19,TRBJ1-2,CASGMTLPNYGYTF,TGTGCCAGTGGTATGACTCTTCCTAACTATGGCTACACCTTC
-,few,TRBV7-2,TRBJ1-5,CASSLGPQGSNQPQHF,TGTGCCAGCAGCCTCGGACCCCAGGGAAGCAATCAGCCCCAGCATTTT
-,-,TRBV2,TRBJ1-5,CASSDGRQPQHF,TGTGCCAGCAGTGACGGACGCCAGCCCCAGCATTTT
-,-,TRBV4-3,TRBJ1-3,CASSQGRGFSGNTIYF,TGCGCCAGCAGCCAAGGGCGGGGGTTCAGTGGAAACACCATATATTTT
-,few,TRBV4-2,TRBJ1-5,CASSQEGTRAVGNQPQHF,TGTGCCAGCAGCCAAGAGGGTACCCGGGCCGTGGGCAATCAGCCCCAGCATTTT
TRBD2,-,TRBV5-1,TRBJ2-1,CASSLSLAGGNEQFF,TGCGCCAGCAGCTTGTCGCTAGCGGGAGGGAATGAGCAGTTCTTC
-,few,TRBV5-1,TRBJ1-1,CASQTLDGSEAFF,TGCGCCAGCCAGACTCTGGACGGTTCTGAAGCTTTCTTT
TRBD1,few,TRBV5-8,TRBJ2-2,CASSSRDRGAGELFF,TGTGCCAGCAGCTCGCGGGACAGGGGGGCCGGGGAGCTGTTTTTT
TRBD1,-,TRBV7-2,TRBJ2-7,CASSRQGSEQYF,TGTGCCAGCAGTAGACAGGGGAGTGAGCAGTACTTC
TRBD2,once,TRBV30,TRBJ2-5,CAWSPGLAGGGETQYF,TGTGCCTGGTCTCCGGGACTAGCGGGAGGAGGAGAGACCCAGTACTTC
-,once,TRBV12-3/TRBV12-4,TRBJ2-3,CASSLGVRGDFYF,TGTGCCAGCAGTTTGGGCGTGCGAGGGGACTTTTATTTT
TRBD2,-,TRBV5-4,TRBJ2-5,CASSLRTSGEGETQYF,TGTGCCAGCAGCTTGCGAACTAGCGGGGAGGGTGAGACCCAGTACTTC
-,-,TRBV5-1,TRBJ1-1,CASSFATGGQTEAFF,TGCGCCAGCAGCTTTGCAACGGGGGGGCAGACGGAAGCTTTCTTT
TRBD2,-,TRBV14,TRBJ2-1,CASSHGASGYNEQFF,TGTGCCAGCAGCCATGGGGCTAGCGGTTACAATGAGCAGTTCTTC
-,-,TRBV30,TRBJ1-5,CAWSGGGPQHF,TGTGCCTGGAGCGGGGGGGGGCCCCAGCATTTT
TRBD1,once,TRBV2,TRBJ1-5,CASRTGGHPAPLTQHF,TGTGCCAGCAGGACAGGGGGCCACCCCGCTCCTTTAACCCAGCATTTT
TRBD2,-,TRBV14,TRBJ2-5,CASSQVRQLAMAETQYF,TGTGCCAGCAGCCAAGTAAGGCAACTAGCGATGGCAGAGACCCAGTACTTC
TRBD1,-,TRBV15,TRBJ1-1,CAFRGGAGEAFF,TGTGCCTTCCGAGGGGGCGCGGGGGAAGCTTTCTTT
-,few,TRBV5-6,TRBJ1-3,CASSLRAGAGNTIYF,TGTGCCAGCAGCTTGCGGGCAGGGGCTGGAAACACCATATATTTT
TRBD1,once,TRBV6-5,TRBJ1-1,CASSSPYQGGTEAFF,TGTGCCAGCAGTTCACCCTACCAGGGGGGGACTGAAGCTTTCTTT
TRBD1,-,TRBV28,TRBJ2-6,CASSLLGTGHSGANVLTF,TGTGCCAGCAGTTTACTCGGGACAGGCCACTCTGGGGCCAACGTCCTGACTTTC
TRBD1,-,TRBV7-2,TRBJ2-3,CARRQGRIYSTDTQYF,TGTGCCAGAAGACAGGGAAGGATCTATAGCACAGATACGCAGTATTTT
-,once,TRBV12-3/TRBV12-4,TRBJ1-2,CASSLIGDTGYTF,TGTGCCAGCAGTTTAATCGGGGACACTGGCTACACCTTC
-,-,TRBV6-2/TRBV6-3,TRBJ1-5,CASSYPGGVNQPQHF,TGTGCCAGCAGTTACCCGGGGGGGGTTAATCAGCCCCAGCATTTT
TRBD1,-,TRBV5-1,TRBJ1-5,CASSLGTGFSNQPQHF,TGCGCCAGCAGCTTGGGGACAGGGTTTAGCAATCAGCCCCAGCATTTT
TRBD1,-,TRBV27,TRBJ1-3,CASSSLGTGGNTIYF,TGTGCCAGCAGTTCCCTCGGGACAGGTGGAAACACCATATATTTT
-,-,TRBV12-3/TRBV12-4,TRBJ1-1,CASSPWGGPEAFF,TGTGCCAGCAGTCCCTGGGGGGGACCTGAAGCTTTCTTT
TRBD2,-,TRBV6-2/TRBV6-3,TRBJ2-5,CASSLTLAVQETQYF,TGTGCCAGCAGTTTAACTCTAGCGGTGCAAGAGACCCAGTACTTC
-,-,TRBV3-1/TRBV3-2,TRBJ1-2,CASSPGTGYGYTF,TGTGCCAGCAGCCCAGGGACGGGCTATGGCTACACCTTC
-,-,TRBV28,TRBJ2-7,CASSSTVYEQYF,TGTGCCAGCAGTTCGACAGTCTACGAGCAGTACTTC
TRBD2,-,TRBV9,TRBJ2-7,CASSVGGLAGEKQYF,TGTGCCAGCAGCGTAGGGGGACTAGCGGGAGAGAAGCAGTACTTC
-,-,TRBV15,TRBJ2-4,CATSPRLAKNIQYF,TGTGCCACCAGCCCAAGACTAGCCAAAAACATTCAGTACTTC
TRBD1,few,TRBV2,TRBJ1-2,CASTEQGTRYTF,TGTGCCAGCACTGAACAGGGGACGCGCTACACCTTC
-,-,TRBV30,TRBJ1-1,CAWSVRPNTEAFF,TGTGCCTGGAGTGTACGACCGAACACTGAAGCTTTCTTT
-,-,TRBV12-3/TRBV12-4,TRBJ2-7,CASSLNRGSPYF,TGTGCCAGCAGTTTAAACCGGGGATCGCCCTACTTC
-,-,TRBV18,TRBJ2-1,CASSPGQGNEQFF,TGTGCCAGCTCACCCGGGCAGGGCAATGAGCAGTTCTTC
-,-,TRBV7-8,TRBJ2-1,CASSFGQLYNEQFF,TGTGCCAGCAGCTTCGGACAGTTGTACAATGAGCAGTTCTTC
TRBD1,once,TRBV27,TRBJ2-7,CASSFLLGQVPYEQYF,TGTGCCAGCAGTTTTCTCCTCGGACAGGTCCCCTACGAGCAGTACTTC
-,-,TRBV6-5,TRBJ2-3,CASTRGISTDTQYF,TGTGCCAGCACCCGCGGAATTAGCACAGATACGCAGTATTTT
TRBD1,-,TRBV7-2,TRBJ2-7,CASSLAGTDPYEQYF,TGTGCCAGCAGCTTAGCCGGGACAGACCCCTACGAGCAGTACTTC